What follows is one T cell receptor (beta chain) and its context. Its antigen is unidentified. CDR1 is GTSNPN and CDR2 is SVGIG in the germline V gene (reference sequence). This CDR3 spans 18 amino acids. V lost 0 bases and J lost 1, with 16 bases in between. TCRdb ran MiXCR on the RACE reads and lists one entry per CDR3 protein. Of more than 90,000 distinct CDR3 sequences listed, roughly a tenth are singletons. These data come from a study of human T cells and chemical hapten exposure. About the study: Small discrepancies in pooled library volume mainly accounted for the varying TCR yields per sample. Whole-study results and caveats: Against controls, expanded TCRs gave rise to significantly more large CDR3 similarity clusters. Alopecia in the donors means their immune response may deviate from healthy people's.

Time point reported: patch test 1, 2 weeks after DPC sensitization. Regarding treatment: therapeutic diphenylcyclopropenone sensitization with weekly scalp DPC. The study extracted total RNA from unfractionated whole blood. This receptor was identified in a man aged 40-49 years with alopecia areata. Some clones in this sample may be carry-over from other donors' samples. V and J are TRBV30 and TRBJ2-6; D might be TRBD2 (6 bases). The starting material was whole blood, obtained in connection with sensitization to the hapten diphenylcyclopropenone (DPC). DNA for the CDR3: TGTGCCTGGAGTGTAGGAGGGTTGGGGTCTTCTGGGGCCAACGTCCTGACTTTC. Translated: CAWSVGGLGSSGANVLTF.